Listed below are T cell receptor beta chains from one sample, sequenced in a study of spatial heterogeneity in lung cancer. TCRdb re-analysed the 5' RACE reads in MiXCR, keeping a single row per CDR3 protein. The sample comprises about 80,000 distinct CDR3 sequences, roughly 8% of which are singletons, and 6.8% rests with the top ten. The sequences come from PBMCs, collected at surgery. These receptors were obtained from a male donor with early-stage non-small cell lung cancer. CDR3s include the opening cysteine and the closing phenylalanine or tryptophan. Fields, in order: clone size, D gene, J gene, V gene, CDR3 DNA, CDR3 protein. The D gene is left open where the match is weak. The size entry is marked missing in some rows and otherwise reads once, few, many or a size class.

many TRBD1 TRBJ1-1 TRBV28 TGTGCCAGCAGCCCCGGGGACAGTAGGATGAACACTGAAGCTTTCTTT CASSPGDSRMNTEAFF
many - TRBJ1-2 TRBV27 TGTGCCAGCAGCTCGGACCGAAACTATGGCTACACCTTC CASSSDRNYGYTF
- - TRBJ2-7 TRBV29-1 TGCAGCGTTGTTCAGTACAGTCGGGACGAGCAGTACTTC CSVVQYSRDEQYF
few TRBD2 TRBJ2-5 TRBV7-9 TGTGCCAGCAGCTTAGCGCCCCTAGCGGGAAGGATTGAGACCCAGTACTTC CASSLAPLAGRIETQYF
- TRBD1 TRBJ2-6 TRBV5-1 TGCGCCAGCCACGACAGGGAGCTCTCCGGGGCCAACGTCCTGACTTTC CASHDRELSGANVLTF
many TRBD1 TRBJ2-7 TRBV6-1 TGTGCCAGCAGTCCCCGAAGCGACAGGGGGGAGCAGTACTTC CASSPRSDRGEQYF
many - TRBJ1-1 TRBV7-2 TGTGCCAGCAGCTTATCGGTGAACACTGAAGCTTTCTTT CASSLSVNTEAFF
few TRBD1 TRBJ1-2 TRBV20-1 TGCAGCGCCGTTACAGGGGACACCTATGGCTACACCTTC CSAVTGDTYGYTF
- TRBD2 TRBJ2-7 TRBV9 TGTGCCAGCAGCGTAGTGGCGGGAGGGCCCCACGAGCAGTACTTC CASSVVAGGPHEQYF
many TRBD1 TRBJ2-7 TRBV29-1 TGCAGCGTGGAAGGGACAGGGATCTACGAGCAGTACTTC CSVEGTGIYEQYF
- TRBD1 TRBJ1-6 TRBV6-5 TGTGCCAGCAGTTACTCGGTCCAGGGGGCCCAGAGCTCCTATAATTCACCCCTCCACTTT CASSYSVQGAQSSYNSPLHF
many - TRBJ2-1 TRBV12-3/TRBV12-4 TGTGCCAGCAGTTTACAAGGGGCGGGTCGGAATGAGCAGTTCTTC CASSLQGAGRNEQFF
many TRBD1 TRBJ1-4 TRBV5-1 TGCGCCAGCAGGTTCGGGACAGGAGTTGAAAAACTGTTTTTT CASRFGTGVEKLFF
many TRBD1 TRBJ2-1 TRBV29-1 TGCAGCGGGGACAGCCACTCCTACAATGAGCAGTTCTTC CSGDSHSYNEQFF
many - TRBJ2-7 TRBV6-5 TGTGCCAGCAGTTACTCATGGTCCAGCGGGCACGAGCAGTACTTC CASSYSWSSGHEQYF
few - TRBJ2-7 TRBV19 TGTGCCAGTAGTATGGCTCGGGGCGGCGAGCAGTACTTC CASSMARGGEQYF
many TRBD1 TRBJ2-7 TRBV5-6 TGTGCCAGCAGCTTCGGACAGGGGTCCGAGCAGTACTTC CASSFGQGSEQYF
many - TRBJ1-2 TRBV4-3 TGCGCCAGCAGCCAAGCCAGGGGAACCTATGGCTACACCTTC CASSQARGTYGYTF
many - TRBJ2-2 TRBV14 TGTGCCAGCCGGAACCTTGGGAACACCGGGGAGCTGTTTTTT CASRNLGNTGELFF
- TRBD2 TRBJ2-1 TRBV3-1 TGTGCCAGCAGCCGACTAGCGGGATTAGATGAGCAGTTCTTC CASSRLAGLDEQFF
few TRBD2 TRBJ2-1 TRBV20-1 TGCAGTGGCAAGACTAGCGGGAGCTATAATGAGCAGTTCTTC CSGKTSGSYNEQFF
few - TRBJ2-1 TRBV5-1 TGCGCCAGCAGCCTGGGGACAAGGAGCGATGAGCAGTTCTTC CASSLGTRSDEQFF
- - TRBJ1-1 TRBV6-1 TGTGCCAGCAGTGAAGCGGGAGACACTGAAGCTTTCTTT CASSEAGDTEAFF
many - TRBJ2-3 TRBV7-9 TGTGCCAGCACCCCTCCTGATACGCAGTATTTT CASTPPDTQYF
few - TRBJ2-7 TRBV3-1 TGTGCCAGCAGGGACAGCGGGTCCTCCTACGAGCAGTACTTC CASRDSGSSYEQYF
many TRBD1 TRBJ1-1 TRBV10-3 TGTGCCATCAGTGTACAGGGGTGGGACACTGAAGCTTTCTTT CAISVQGWDTEAFF